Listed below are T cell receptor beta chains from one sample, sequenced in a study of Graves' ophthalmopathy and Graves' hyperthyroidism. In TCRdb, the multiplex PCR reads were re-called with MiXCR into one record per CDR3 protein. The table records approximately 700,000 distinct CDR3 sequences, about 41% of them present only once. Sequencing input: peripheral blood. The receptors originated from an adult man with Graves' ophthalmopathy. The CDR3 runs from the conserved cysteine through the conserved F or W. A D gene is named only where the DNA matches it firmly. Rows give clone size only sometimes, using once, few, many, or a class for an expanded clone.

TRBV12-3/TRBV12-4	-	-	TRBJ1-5	TGTGCCAGCAGTGTTAGGCGAAGGGCCAATCAGCCCCAGCATTTT	CASSVRRRANQPQHF
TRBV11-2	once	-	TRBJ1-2	TGTGCCAGCAGCTTAGAGGGAGTTTTTGGGGCTGGCTACACCTTC	CASSLEGVFGAGYTF
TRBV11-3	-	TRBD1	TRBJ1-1	TGTGCCAGCAGCTTATTAAAGGGGGCGGAAACTGAAGCTTTCTTT	CASSLLKGAETEAFF
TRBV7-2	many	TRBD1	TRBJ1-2	TGTGCCAGCAGCTTATGGACAGGGACGGATTACTATGGCTACACCTTC	CASSLWTGTDYYGYTF
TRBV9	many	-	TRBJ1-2	TGTGCCAGCAGCGTAGTCGGTCAGGGAGAAGGCTACACCTTC	CASSVVGQGEGYTF
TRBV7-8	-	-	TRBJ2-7	TGTGCCAGCAGCTTAGGTGGACGACGAGCCCTCTACGAGCAGTACTTC	CASSLGGRRALYEQYF
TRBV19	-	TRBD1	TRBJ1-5	TGTGCCAGTAGTAAAACAGGGGGCGCCTTTATAGGCAATCAGCCCCAGCATTTT	CASSKTGGAFIGNQPQHF
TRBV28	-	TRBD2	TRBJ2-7	TGTGCCAGCAGTCAGGGAGGGACCTCCTACGAGCAGTACTTC	CASSQGGTSYEQYF
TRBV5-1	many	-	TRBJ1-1	TGCGCCAGCAGCTTCCGACAGGCGAACACTGAAGCTTTCTTT	CASSFRQANTEAFF
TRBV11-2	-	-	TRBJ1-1	TGTGCCAGCAGCTTAGACTTGCAGGGTGGCACTGAAGCTTTCTTT	CASSLDLQGGTEAFF